Each of the 3 T cell receptor beta chains below was sequenced from the same sample in a study of blood T cell repertoires in COVID-19. Profiling relied on immunoSEQ multiplex PCR, and the TCRdb table lists in-frame clones only, not all of them. The sample lists 200,000 to 250,000 clones, roughly four fifths occurring once. The source material was peripheral blood. The source is a woman older than 75 with acute or convalescent COVID-19.

This clone is a singleton in its sample. This sequence joins TRBV4-2 and TRBJ1-2, with TRBD1 as a possible D gene (5 bases). Germline-derived CDR1 and CDR2 are LGHNA and YNFKEQ. CDR3 length equals 15 residues. V was cut by 1 base and J by 8 bases, with 17 bases left in between. The CDR3 DNA follows: TGTGCCAGCAGCCAAGTTGGTGACAGAGGCGAGGGCTACACCTTC. Translating it yields CASSQVGDRGEGYTF.

This rearrangement joins TRBV18 to TRBJ2-2, with D possibly matching TRBD2 (5 bases). The V gene's germline CDR1 is KGHSH and CDR2 LQKENI. The CDR3 totals 12 residues. V lost 3 bases and J 6 bases, leaving 5 bases between the germline ends. For the CDR3, the DNA is TGTGCCAGCTCACCGAGGGCCGGGGAGCTGTTTTTT. Residues: CASSPRAGELFF.

J is TRBJ2-1 and V is TRBV6-2 or TRBV6-3; TRBD2 matches 10 bases. With 4 bases clipped from V and 4 bases from J, the junction kept 7 bases outside the gene matches. This CDR3 has 16 amino acids. The germline gives CDR1 MNHEY, CDR2 SVGEGT. The CDR3, as DNA: TGTGCCAGCAGTTCCCCTTTAGCGGGAGGATACAATGAGCAGTTCTTC. This codes for CASSSPLAGGYNEQFF.